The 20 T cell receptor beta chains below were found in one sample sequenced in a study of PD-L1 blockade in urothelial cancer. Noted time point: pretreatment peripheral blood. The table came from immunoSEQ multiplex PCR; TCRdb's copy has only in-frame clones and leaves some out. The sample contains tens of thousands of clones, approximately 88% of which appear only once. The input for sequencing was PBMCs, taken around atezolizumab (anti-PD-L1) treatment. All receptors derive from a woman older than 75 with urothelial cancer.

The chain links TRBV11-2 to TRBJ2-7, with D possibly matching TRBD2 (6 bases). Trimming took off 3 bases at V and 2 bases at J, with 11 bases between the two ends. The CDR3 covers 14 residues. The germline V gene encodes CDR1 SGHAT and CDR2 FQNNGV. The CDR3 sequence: CASSFGEVTYEQYF. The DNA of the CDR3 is TGTGCCAGCAGCTTTGGGGAGGTTACCTACGAGCAGTACTTC.

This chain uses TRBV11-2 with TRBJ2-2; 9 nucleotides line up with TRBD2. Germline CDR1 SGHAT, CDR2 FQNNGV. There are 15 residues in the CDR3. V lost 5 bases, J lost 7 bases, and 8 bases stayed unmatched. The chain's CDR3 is CASSKGLAFGGELFF. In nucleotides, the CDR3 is TGTGCCAGCAGCAAAGGACTAGCGTTCGGCGGGGAGCTGTTTTTT.

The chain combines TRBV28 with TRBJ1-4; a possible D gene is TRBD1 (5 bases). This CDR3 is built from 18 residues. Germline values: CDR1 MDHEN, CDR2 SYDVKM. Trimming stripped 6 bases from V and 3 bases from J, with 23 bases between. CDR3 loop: CASRPFGGVGSANEKLFF. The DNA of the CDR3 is TGTGCCAGCAGACCTTTCGGAGGGGTTGGTTCGGCTAATGAAAAACTGTTTTTT.

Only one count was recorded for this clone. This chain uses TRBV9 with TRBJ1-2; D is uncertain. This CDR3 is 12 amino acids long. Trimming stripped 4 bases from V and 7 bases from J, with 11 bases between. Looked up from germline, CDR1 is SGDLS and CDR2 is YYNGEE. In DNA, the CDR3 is TGTGCCAGCAGCCCCGTGCGTGGTGGCTACACCTTC. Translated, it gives CASSPVRGGYTF.

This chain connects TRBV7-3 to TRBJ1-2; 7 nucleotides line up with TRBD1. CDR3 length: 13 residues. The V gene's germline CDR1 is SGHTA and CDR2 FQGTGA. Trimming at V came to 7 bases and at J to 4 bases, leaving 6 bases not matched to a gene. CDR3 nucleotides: TGTGCCAGCAACAAGGACAGGACCTATGGCTACACCTTC. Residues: CASNKDRTYGYTF.

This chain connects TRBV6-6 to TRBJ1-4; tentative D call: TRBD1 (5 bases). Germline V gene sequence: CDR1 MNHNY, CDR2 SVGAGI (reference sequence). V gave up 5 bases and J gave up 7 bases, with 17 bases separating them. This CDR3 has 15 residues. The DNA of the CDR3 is TGTGCCAGCAGTACCGGGACGGTGGGGGGTGAAAAACTGTTTTTT. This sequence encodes CASSTGTVGGEKLFF.

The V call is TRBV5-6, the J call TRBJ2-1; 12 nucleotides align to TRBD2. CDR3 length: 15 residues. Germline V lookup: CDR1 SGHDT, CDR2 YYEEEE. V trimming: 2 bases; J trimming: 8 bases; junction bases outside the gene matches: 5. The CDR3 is CASSFLAGGLDEQFF. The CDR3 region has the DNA TGTGCCAGCAGCTTCCTAGCGGGAGGGCTGGATGAGCAGTTCTTC. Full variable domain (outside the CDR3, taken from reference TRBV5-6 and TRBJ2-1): DAGVTQSPTHLIKTRGQQVTLRCSPKSGHDTVSWYQQALGQGPQFIFQYYEEEERQRGNFPDRFSGHQFPNYSSELNVNALLLGDSALYLCASSFLAGGLDEQFFGPGTRLTVL.

Written as DNA, the CDR3 is TGTGCCAGCAGTTTATGGCAGGGAAGCTCCTACGAGCAGTACTTC. Protein product: CASSLWQGSSYEQYF. The chain recombines TRBV28 with TRBJ2-7, with a tentative D call TRBD1 (5 bases). CDR1 MDHEN and CDR2 SYDVKM come from the germline V gene. Trimming removed 0 bases from V and 0 bases from J, with 9 bases in between. The length of the CDR3 is 15 residues. The variable domain in full, completed from reference TRBV28 and TRBJ2-7, reads DVKVTQSSRYLVKRTGEKVFLECVQDMDHENMFWYRQDPGLGLRLIYFSYDVKMKEKGDIPEGYSVSREKKERFSLILESASTNQTSMYLCASSLWQGSSYEQYFGPGTRLTVT.

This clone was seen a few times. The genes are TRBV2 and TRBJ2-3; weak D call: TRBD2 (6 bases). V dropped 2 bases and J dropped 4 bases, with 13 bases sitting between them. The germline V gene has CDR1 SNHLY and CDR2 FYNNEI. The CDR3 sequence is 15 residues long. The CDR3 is CASSETPLASDTQYF. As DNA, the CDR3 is TGTGCCAGCAGTGAAACCCCACTAGCTTCAGATACGCAGTATTTT.

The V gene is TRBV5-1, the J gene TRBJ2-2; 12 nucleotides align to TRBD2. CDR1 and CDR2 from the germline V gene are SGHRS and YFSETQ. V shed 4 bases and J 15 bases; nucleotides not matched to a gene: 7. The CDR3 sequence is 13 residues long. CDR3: CASSPLAGGGLFF. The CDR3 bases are TGCGCCAGCAGCCCACTAGCGGGAGGAGGTTTGTTTTTT.

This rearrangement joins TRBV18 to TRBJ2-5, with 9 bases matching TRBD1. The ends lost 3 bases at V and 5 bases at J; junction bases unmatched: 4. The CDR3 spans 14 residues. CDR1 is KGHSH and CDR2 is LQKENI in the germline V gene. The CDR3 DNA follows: TGTGCCAGCTCACCGATTGGACAGGGGGAGACCCAGTACTTC. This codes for CASSPIGQGETQYF. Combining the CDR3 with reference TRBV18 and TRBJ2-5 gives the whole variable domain NAGVMQNPRHLVRRRGQEARLRCSPMKGHSHVYWYRQLPEEGLKFMVYLQKENIIDESGMPKERFSAEFPKEGPSILRIQQVVRGDSAAYFCASSPIGQGETQYFGPGTRLLVL.

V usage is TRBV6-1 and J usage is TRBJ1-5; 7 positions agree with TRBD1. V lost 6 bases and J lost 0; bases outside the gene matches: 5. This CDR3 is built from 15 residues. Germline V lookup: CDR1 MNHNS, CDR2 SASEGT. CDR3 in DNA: TGTGCCAGCAGCCAAACAGGGGTTAGCAATCAGCCCCAGCATTTT. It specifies CASSQTGVSNQPQHF.

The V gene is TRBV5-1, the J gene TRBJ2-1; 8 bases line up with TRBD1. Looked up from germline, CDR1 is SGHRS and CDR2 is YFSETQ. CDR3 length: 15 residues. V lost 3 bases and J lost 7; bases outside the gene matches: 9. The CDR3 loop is CASSSSGGTQNEQFF. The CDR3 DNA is TGCGCCAGCAGCTCGTCAGGGGGCACTCAGAATGAGCAGTTCTTC.

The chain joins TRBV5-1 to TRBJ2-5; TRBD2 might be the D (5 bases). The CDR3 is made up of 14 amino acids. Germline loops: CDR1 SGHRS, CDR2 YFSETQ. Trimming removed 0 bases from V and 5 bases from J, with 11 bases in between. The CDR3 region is CASSLVEVEETQYF. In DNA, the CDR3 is TGCGCCAGCAGCTTGGTGGAGGTAGAGGAGACCCAGTACTTC.

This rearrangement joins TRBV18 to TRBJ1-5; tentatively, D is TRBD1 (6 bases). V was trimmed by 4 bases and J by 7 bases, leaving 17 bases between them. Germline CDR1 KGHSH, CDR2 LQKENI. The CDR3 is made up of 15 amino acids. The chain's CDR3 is CASSQSGQLVQPQHF. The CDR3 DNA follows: TGTGCCAGCTCACAATCTGGACAGCTAGTGCAGCCCCAGCATTTT.

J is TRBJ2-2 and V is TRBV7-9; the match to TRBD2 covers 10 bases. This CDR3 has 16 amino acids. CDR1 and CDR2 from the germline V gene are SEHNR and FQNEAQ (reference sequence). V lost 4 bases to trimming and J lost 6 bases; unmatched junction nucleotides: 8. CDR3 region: CASSSGLASRAGELFF. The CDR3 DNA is TGTGCCAGCAGCTCGGGACTAGCGAGTCGGGCCGGGGAGCTGTTTTTT.

This chain's CDR3 is CASSSRGSVGETQYF. In DNA form, the CDR3 reads TGTGCCAGCAGCTCAAGGGGGAGCGTGGGTGAGACCCAGTACTTC. The chain recombines TRBV7-9 with TRBJ2-5, with D perhaps TRBD1 (6 bases). Germline loops: CDR1 SEHNR, CDR2 FQNEAQ (reference sequence). The CDR3 spans 15 residues. The germline V and J ends were trimmed by 4 bases and 5 bases, with 17 bases remaining between them. Based on the CDR3 plus reference TRBV7-9 and TRBJ2-5, the full variable domain is DTGVSQNPRHKITKRGQNVTFRCDPISEHNRLYWYRQTLGQGPEFLTYFQNEAQLEKSRLLSDRFSAERPKGSFSTLEIQRTEQGDSAMYLCASSSRGSVGETQYFGPGTRLLVL.

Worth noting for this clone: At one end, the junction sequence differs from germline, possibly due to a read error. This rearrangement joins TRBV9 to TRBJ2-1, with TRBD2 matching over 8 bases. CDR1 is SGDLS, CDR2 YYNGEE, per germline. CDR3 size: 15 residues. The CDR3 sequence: CASSVGTSSHNEQFF. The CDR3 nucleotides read TGTGCCAGCAGCGTAGGGACTAGCTCCCACAATGAGCAGTTCTTC.

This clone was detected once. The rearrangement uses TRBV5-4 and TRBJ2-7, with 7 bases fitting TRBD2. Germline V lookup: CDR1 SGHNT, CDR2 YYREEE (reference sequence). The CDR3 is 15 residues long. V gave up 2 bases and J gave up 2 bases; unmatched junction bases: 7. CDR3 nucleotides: TGTGCCAGCAGCTTAGTTGCGGGAGTCACCTACGAGCAGTACTTC. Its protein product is CASSLVAGVTYEQYF. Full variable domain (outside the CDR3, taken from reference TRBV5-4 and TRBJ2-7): ETGVTQSPTHLIKTRGQQVTLRCSSQSGHNTVSWYQQALGQGPQFIFQYYREEENGRGNFPPRFSGLQFPNYSSELNVNALELDDSALYLCASSLVAGVTYEQYFGPGTRLTVT.

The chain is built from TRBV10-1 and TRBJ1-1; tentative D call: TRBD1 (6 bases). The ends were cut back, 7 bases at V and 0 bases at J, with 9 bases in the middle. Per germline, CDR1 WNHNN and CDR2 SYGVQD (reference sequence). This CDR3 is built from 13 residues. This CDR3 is CASMGQVNTEAFF. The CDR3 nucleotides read TGCGCCAGCATGGGACAAGTGAACACTGAAGCTTTCTTT.